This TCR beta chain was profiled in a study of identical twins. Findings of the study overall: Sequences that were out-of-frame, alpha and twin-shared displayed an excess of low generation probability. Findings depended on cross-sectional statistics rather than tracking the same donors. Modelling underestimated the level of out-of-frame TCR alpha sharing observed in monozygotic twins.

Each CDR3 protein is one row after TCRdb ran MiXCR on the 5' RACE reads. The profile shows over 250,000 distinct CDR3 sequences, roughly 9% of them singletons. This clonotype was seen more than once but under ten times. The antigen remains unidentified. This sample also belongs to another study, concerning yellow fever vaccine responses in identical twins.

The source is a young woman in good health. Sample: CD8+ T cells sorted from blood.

CDR3 residues: CSAEGDQINEQYF. CDR3 nucleotide sequence: TGCAGTGCCGAGGGGGACCAGATTAACGAGCAGTACTTC. The chain employs TRBV20-1 and TRBJ2-7; TRBD1 is a possible D gene (6 bases). The V gene's germline CDR1 is DFQATT and CDR2 SNEGSKA (reference sequence). CDR3 length: 13 residues. The V and J ends lost 6 bases and 5 bases respectively, with 17 bases between them.